This record looks at one TCR beta chain sequence and its context. Antigen: not known. A read error may produce the germline difference seen at one junction end. Starting from 400 to 500 ng of total RNA, TCR beta cDNA was produced with a primer in the constant region. It was through three nested multiplex PCR rounds of slightly modified ARM-PCR that TCR beta libraries arose. A C-beta reverse primer was combined with TRBV1-TRBV30 forward primers in the first two PCR rounds, and each round had 10 cycles. A single record per CDR3 protein comes from TCRdb applying MiXCR to the multiplex PCR reads. The sample holds about 32,000 distinct CDR3 sequences; approximately 80% are singletons and the top ten take over 30%. The CDR3 spans 14 residues. The germline gives CDR1 LGHNA, CDR2 YNFKEQ. The source material, roughly 18-30 mg of unsorted bulk tissue, was used to co-extract RNA and DNA. The data originate from a study of tumor-infiltrating lymphocytes in primary liver carcinoma. In the study overall: The cohort included men and women aged 30 to 69 years. Broader study findings: Only about 7-25% of top clones occurred in every one of the five tumor regions.

This sequence originates from a man in his forties with primary liver carcinoma and hepatitis B virus infection. The chain is built from TRBV4-2 and TRBJ2-2; D might be TRBD1 (5 bases). Material: liver tumor tissue from sampling region 5. Subset in this sample: tumor region T5, tumor centre. CDR3 residues: CGSSTRGYTRELFF. The CDR3 DNA reads as TGTGGCAGCAGCACAAGGGGTTACACCAGGGAGCTGTTTTTT.